This TCR beta chain was profiled in a study of T-cell reconstitution after alpha-beta-depleted transplantation in children. Trimming stripped 5 bases from V and 0 bases from J, with 16 bases between. The CDR3 runs to 16 residues. The TCRbeta library incorporated unique molecular identifiers. TCRdb fed the PCR reads into MiXCR, producing one record per CDR3 protein. This table has some 260,000 distinct CDR3 sequences, about 24% appearing once. The table lists this clonotype with a few counts. The chain carries TRBV12-3 or TRBV12-4 and TRBJ1-1; D call uncertain. The receptor's source is a female patient aged 2-10 years who had a stem cell transplant for congenital amegakaryocytic thrombocytopenia, so the T cells may come from the graft donor. This sample comprised PBMCs, mostly from graft donor cells, obtained 360 days after TCRalphabeta/CD19-depleted stem cell transplant. This CDR3 is CASSPNRAAMNTEAFF. The CDR3 bases are TGTGCCAGCAGTCCTAATAGGGCGGCCATGAACACTGAAGCTTTCTTT.